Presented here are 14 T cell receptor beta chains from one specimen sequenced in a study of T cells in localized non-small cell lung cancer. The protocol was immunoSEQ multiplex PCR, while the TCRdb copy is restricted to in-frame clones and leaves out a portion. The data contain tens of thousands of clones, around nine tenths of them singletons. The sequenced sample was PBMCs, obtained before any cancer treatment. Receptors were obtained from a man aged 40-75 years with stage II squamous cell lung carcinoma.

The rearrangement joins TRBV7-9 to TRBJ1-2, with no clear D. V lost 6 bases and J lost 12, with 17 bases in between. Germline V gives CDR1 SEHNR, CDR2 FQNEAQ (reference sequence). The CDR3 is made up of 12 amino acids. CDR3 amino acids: CASSSPPLFDTF. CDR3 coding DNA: TGTGCCAGCAGTTCTCCTCCCCTCTTCGACACCTTC.

The CDR3 DNA sequence: TGTGCCAGCAGTACAGCGGGATGGAGCTACGAGCAGTACTTC. As protein: CASSTAGWSYEQYF. The V and J genes are TRBV6-5 and TRBJ2-7; 7 bases are shared with TRBD2. J gave up 3 bases and V 5 bases, and 7 bases lay outside the gene matches. Per germline, CDR1 MNHEY and CDR2 SVGAGI. This CDR3 contains 14 residues.

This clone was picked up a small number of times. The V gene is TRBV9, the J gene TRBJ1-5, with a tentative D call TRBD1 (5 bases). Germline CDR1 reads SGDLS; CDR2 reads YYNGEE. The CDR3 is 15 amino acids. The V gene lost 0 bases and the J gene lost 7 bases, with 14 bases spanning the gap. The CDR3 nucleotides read TGTGCCAGCAGCGTAGATGGAAGGGGCCGCCAGCCCCAGCATTTT. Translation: CASSVDGRGRQPQHF.

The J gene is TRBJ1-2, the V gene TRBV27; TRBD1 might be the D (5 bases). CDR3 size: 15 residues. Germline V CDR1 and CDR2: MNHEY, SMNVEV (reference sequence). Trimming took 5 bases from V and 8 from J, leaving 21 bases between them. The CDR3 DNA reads TGTGCCAGCAGTCTCGGGACCCGGGGGTATAACGGCTACACCTTC. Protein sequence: CASSLGTRGYNGYTF.

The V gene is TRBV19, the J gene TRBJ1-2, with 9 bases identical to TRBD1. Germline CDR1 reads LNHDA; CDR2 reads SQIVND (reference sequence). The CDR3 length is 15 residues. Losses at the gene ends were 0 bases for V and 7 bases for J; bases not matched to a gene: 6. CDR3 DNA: TGTGCCAGTAGTATAGATCACAGGGGGCTCAGTGGCTACACCTTC. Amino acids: CASSIDHRGLSGYTF.

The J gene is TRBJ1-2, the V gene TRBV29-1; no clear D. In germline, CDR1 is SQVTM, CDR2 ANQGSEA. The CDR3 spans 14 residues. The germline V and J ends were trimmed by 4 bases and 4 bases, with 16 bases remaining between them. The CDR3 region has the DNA TGCAGCGTTGGGGAGGCAGGTTACCGCTATGGCTACACCTTC. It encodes CSVGEAGYRYGYTF.

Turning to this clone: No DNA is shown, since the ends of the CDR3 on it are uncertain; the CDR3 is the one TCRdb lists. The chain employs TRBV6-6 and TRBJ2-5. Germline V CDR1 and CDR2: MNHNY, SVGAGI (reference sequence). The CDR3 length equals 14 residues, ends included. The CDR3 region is CASTFGPGFGEQYF.

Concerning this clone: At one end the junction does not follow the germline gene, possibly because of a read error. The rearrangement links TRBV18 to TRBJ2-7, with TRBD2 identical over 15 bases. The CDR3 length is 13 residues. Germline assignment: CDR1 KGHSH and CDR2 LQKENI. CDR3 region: CASSPGTSGGPFF. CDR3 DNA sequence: TGTGCCAGCTCACCAGGGACTAGCGGGGGGCCTTTCTTC.

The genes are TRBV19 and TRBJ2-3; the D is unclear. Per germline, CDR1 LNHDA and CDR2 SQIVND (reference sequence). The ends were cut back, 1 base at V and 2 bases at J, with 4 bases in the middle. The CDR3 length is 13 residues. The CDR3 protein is CASSIAATDTQYF. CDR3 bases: TGTGCCAGTAGTATAGCGGCCACAGATACGCAGTATTTT. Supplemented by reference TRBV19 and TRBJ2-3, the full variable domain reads DGGITQSPKYLFRKEGQNVTLSCEQNLNHDAMYWYRQDPGQGLRLIYYSQIVNDFQKGDIAEGYSVSREKKESFPLTVTSAQKNPTAFYLCASSIAATDTQYFGPGTRLTVL.

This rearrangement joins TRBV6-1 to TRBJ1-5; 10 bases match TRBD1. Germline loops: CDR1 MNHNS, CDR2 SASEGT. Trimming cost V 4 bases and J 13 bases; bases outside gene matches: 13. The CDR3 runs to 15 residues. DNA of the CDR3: TGTGCCAGCAGTGTTGGGGACAGGGGTTCGGAAAGTCAGCATTTT. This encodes CASSVGDRGSESQHF.

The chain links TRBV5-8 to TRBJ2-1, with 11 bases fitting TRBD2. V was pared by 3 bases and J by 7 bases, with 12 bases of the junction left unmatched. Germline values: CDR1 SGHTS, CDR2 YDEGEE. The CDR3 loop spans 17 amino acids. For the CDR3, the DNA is TGTGCCAGCAGCTGGGGACGTAGCGGGAGGGCCAGAAATGAGCAGTTCTTC. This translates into CASSWGRSGRARNEQFF.

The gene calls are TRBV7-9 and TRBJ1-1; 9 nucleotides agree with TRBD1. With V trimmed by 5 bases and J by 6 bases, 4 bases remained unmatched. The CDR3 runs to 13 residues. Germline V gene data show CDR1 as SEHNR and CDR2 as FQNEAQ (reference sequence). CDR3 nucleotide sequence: TGTGCCAGCAGCCAACAGGGGGCAGCTGAAGCTTTCTTT. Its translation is CASSQQGAAEAFF.

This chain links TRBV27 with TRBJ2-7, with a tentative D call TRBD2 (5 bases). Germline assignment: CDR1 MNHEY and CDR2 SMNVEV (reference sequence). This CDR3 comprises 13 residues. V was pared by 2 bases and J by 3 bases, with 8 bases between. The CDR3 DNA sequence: TGTGCCAGCAGTTTAAAAGGGAGCTACGAGCAGTACTTC. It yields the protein CASSLKGSYEQYF.

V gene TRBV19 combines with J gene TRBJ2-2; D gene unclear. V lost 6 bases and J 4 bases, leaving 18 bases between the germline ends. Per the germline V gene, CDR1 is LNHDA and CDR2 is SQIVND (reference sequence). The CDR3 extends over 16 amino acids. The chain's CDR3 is CASSPYSEDSTGELFF. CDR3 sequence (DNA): TGTGCCAGTAGCCCCTATTCCGAGGATTCCACCGGGGAGCTGTTTTTT.